This T cell receptor (beta chain) was found in a study of shared clonotypes between healthy human individuals. With respect to this clone: Its specificity is not known.

The donors were all Caucasian adults (living in Nashville, Tennessee). The germline gives CDR1 SGHRS, CDR2 YFSETQ. The trim removed 6 bases at V and 5 bases at J, leaving 3 bases unmatched. This CDR3 is 13 amino acids long. The study's findings and limits: Clonotype sharing across donors was expected to vary with sequencing depth. Clonotypes that were shared across a few donors made up about 4.5% of naive CD4 clonotypes.

Assay used: immunoSEQ multiplex PCR; TCRdb lists only in-frame clones, some missing. There are 550,000 to 700,000 clones in the sample; roughly 72% occur only once, and around 2% lies in the top ten. The sample comprised memory CD4+ T cells sorted from blood. The subset is: CD45RA-negative fraction. This chain uses TRBV5-1 with TRBJ2-5, with 11 bases matching TRBD2. The source is a young woman in good health. The DNA for the CDR3 is TGCGCCAGCAACATAGCGGGAGGGGAGACCCAGTACTTC. Protein product: CASNIAGGETQYF.